Listed here are 5 T cell receptor beta chains from one sample, sequenced in a study of Graves' ophthalmopathy and Graves' hyperthyroidism (dated by TCRdb to between 2018 and 2020). Reads for this sample came from an Illumina HiSeq 2000. TCR beta CDR3 regions were amplified from RNA transcripts for repertoire sequencing. HTBI primers and the Qiagen OneStep RT-PCR kit were used in a first-round RT-PCR, which was followed by a second-round multiplex PCR, size selection and purification. TCRdb reanalyzed the raw reads on its own, using fastp at Q25 for trimming and MiXCR for clone calling, and kept in-frame beta chains. When rows share a CDR3 protein, they turn into one entry using the most common DNA and genes. The sample table shows over a million distinct CDR3 sequences, and about two fifths are seen once. The ten largest clonotypes hold approximately 10% of the sample. The sequenced sample consisted of peripheral blood or thyroid tissue (not recorded which). The receptor source for this set is an adult man with Graves' hyperthyroidism.

The table lists this clonotype with a few counts. A much more abundant neighbour one base away suggests this may be a read error. V is TRBV7-2 and J is TRBJ2-5; 7 positions match TRBD2. Per the germline V gene, CDR1 is SGHTA and CDR2 is FQGNSA. The junction had 4 bases not matched to a gene; V was cut back by 2 bases and J by 7 bases. There are 13 residues in the CDR3. CDR3 protein: CASSLRGVGTQYF. The CDR3 DNA reads as TGTGCCAGCAGCTTACGGGGGGTTGGGACCCAGTACTTC.

This clonotype was observed a single time. A much larger clone differs from this one at a single base, so this may be a read error. The chain links TRBV7-8 to TRBJ1-6; D possibly corresponds to TRBD1 (5 bases). The CDR3 loop spans 18 amino acids. Germline CDR1 is SGHVS and CDR2 is FQNEAQ. CDR3 loop: CASSLARPGSSDNSPLHF. The CDR3 DNA is TGTGCCAGCAGCTTAGCGAGACCAGGGAGCTCCGATAATTCACCCCTCCACTTT.

The CDR3 DNA reads as TGTGCCAGCAGCACGTTTCCGGGACAGCAAGAGACCCAGTACTTC. It encodes CASSTFPGQQETQYF. The V gene is TRBV7-8, the J gene TRBJ2-5; 7 bases line up with TRBD1. Germline trimming cut 5 bases from V and 2 bases from J; bases unmatched to any gene: 8. Per the germline V gene, CDR1 is SGHVS and CDR2 is FQNEAQ. The CDR3 consists of 15 residues.

This clonotype has a count of ten or more. The genes are TRBV5-1 and TRBJ2-5, with TRBD2 matching over 9 bases. After removal of 4 bases from V and 1 base from J, the junction contained 5 bases not matched to a gene. CDR1 is SGHRS and CDR2 is YFSETQ in the germline V gene. CDR3 size: 15 residues. The chain's CDR3 is CASSTTSGAQETQYF. The CDR3 nucleotides are TGCGCCAGCAGCACGACTAGCGGAGCCCAAGAGACCCAGTACTTC.

This clonotype was counted at least ten times. This sequence joins TRBV12-3 or TRBV12-4 and TRBJ1-6; a weak D match, TRBD1 (6 bases). The CDR3 contains 14 residues. V lost 5 bases and J lost 7, with 12 bases in between. Written as DNA, the CDR3 is TGTGCCAGCAGTCCCGCGGGACACAATTCACCCCTCCACTTT. This sequence encodes CASSPAGHNSPLHF.